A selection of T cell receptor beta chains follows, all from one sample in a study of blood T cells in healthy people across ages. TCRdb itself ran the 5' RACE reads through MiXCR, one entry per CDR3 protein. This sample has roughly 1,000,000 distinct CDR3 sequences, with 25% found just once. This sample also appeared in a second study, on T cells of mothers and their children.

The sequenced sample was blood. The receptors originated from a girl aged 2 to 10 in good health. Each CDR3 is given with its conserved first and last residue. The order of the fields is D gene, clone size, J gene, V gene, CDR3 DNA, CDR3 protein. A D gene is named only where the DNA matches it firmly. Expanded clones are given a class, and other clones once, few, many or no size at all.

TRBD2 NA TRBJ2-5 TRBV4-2 TGTGCCAGCAGCCATTTTCTAGCGGGGGATGAGCAGTACTTC CASSHFLAGDEQYF
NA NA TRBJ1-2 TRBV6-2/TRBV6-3 TGTGCCAGCAGACCCGGGGGACCTTCCGGTGGCTACACCTTC CASRPGGPSGGYTF
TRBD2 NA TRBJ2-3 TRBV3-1 TGTGCCAGCAGCCAAGGAGAGGGACTAGCGGGGACCGGACTCAGCACAGATACGCTGTATTTT CASSQGEGLAGTGLSTDTLYF
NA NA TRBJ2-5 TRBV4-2 TGTGCCAGCAGCCCGGGGGTTAGGAGAGAGCAGTACTTC CASSPGVRREQYF
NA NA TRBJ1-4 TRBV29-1 TGCAGCGTTTCTTCAGGGAATGAAAAACTGTTTTTT CSVSSGNEKLFF
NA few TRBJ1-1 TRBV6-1 TGTGCTACCGAAGAGGTGAACACTGAAGCTTTCTTT CATEEVNTEAFF
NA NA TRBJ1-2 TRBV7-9 TGTGCCAGCAGCCAGGGACTGAACCTCTATGGCTACACCTTC CASSQGLNLYGYTF
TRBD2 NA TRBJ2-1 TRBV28 TGTGCCAGCGGGGCTAGCGGTTTCTACAATGAGCAGTTCTTC CASGASGFYNEQFF
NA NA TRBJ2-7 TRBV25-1 TGTGCCAGCAGTGTGGCGACGGGCTACGAGCAGTACTTC CASSVATGYEQYF
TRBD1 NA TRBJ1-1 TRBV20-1 TGCAGTGCCTCACCCCCGGACAGGGAGACTGAAGCTTTCTTT CSASPPDRETEAFF
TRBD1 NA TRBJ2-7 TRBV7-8 TGTGCCAGCAGCCCCGACACGACAGGGCCCTCCTACGAGCAGTACTTC CASSPDTTGPSYEQYF
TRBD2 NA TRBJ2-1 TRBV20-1 TGCAGTGCTAGTAATCCGGGAGGGGGAAATGAGCAGTTCTTC CSASNPGGGNEQFF
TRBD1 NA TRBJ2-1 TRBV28 TGTGCCAGCAGTTACAGGACAGGGGGCTACAATGAGCAGTTCTTC CASSYRTGGYNEQFF
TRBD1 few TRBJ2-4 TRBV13 TGTGCCAGCAGCCACAGGGGCGTCGGGGTCAAAAACATTCAGTACTTC CASSHRGVGVKNIQYF
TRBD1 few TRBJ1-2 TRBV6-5 TGTGCCAGCAGTTATTCTCCGACAGGGGTCAACTATGGCTACACCTTC CASSYSPTGVNYGYTF
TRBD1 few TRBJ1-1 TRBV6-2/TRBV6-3 TGTGCCAGCAGTTATGGAGACAGGGGAGGGGAACAGACTGAAGCTTTCTTT CASSYGDRGGEQTEAFF
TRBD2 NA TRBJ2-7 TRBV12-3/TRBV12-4 TGTGCCAGCACCACTAGCGGGGGTGCCTACGAGCAGTACTTC CASTTSGGAYEQYF
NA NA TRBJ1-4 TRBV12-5 TGTGCTAGTGGCTCAGAGGAAACTAATGAAAAACTGTTTTTT CASGSEETNEKLFF
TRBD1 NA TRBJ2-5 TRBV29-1 TGCAGCGTTGAACCAGGGGGCTTTATCCAAGAGACCCAGTACTTC CSVEPGGFIQETQYF
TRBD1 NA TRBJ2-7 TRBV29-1 TGCAGCGCCCAGGACAGGGGCCACTCCTACGAGCAGTACTTC CSAQDRGHSYEQYF
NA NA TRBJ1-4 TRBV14 TGTGCCAGCAGCCAAGACCCCTTACGGGAGGAAAAACTGTTTTTT CASSQDPLREEKLFF
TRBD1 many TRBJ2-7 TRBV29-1 TGCAGCGTTGCTCCGACAGGGGGCTTCCCTTACGAGCAGTACTTC CSVAPTGGFPYEQYF
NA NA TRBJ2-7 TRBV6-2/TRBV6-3 TGTGCCAGCGAGACAGGCGCGGGCGAGCAGTACTTC CASETGAGEQYF
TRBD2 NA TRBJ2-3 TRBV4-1 TGCGCCAGCAGCCCTGCGGGAGGGGAAGATACGCAGTATTTT CASSPAGGEDTQYF
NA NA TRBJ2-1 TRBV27 TGTGCCAGCAGTTTAGGACTGCCTCTTGTGGATGAGCAGTTCTTC CASSLGLPLVDEQFF
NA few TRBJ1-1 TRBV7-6 TGTGCCAGCCGACGGACAGTTGAAGCTGAAGCTTTCTTT CASRRTVEAEAFF
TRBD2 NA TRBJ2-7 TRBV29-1 TGCAGCGCTCGTAGCGGGAGTGGCTACGAGCAGTACTTC CSARSGSGYEQYF
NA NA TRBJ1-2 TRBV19 TGTGCCAGTAGTATGAGGAGGAGGGGAGAAGGATATGGCTACACCTTC CASSMRRRGEGYGYTF
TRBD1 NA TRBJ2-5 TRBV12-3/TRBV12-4 TGTGCCAGCAGTATACCGGGACAGGGGATGGGAGAGACCCAGTACTTC CASSIPGQGMGETQYF
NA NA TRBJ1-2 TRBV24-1 TGTGCCACCAGTGGTCCGGCGGGCTATGGCTACACCTTC CATSGPAGYGYTF
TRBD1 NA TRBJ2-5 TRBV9 TGTGCCAGCAGCGCCTCCGGGACAGGGAGTCAAGAGACCCAGTACTTC CASSASGTGSQETQYF
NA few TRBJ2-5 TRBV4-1 TGCGCCAGCAGCCAGGACGTGGGATCGGAGAAAGAGACCCAGTACTTC CASSQDVGSEKETQYF
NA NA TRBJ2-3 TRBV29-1 TGCAGCGTTGATGGCGGACGCACAGATACGCAGTATTTT CSVDGGRTDTQYF
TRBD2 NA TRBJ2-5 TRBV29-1 TGCAGCGTTGGACGACTAGCGGGAGGGTCAGAGACCCAGTACTTC CSVGRLAGGSETQYF
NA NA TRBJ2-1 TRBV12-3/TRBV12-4 TGTGCCAGCAGTCCCCTCCTGATGAATGAAGGGAATGAGCAGTTCTTC CASSPLLMNEGNEQFF
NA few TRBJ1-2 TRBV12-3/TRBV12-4 TGTGCCAGCACGATGGTAGTCTATGGCTACACCTTC CASTMVVYGYTF
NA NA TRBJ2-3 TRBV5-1 TGCGCCAGCAGCTATGACAGCTTATCAGATACGCAGTATTTT CASSYDSLSDTQYF
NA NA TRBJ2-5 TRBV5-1 TGCGCCAGCAGCTTGAGTTGGGCCGAGCAAGAGACCCAGTACTTC CASSLSWAEQETQYF
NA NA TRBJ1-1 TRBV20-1 TGCAGTGCTGCTCCGATTACGAACACTGAAGCTTTCTTT CSAAPITNTEAFF
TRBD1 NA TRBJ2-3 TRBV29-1 TGCAGCGCCTCGACAGGGTCCAGCACAGATACGCAGTATTTT CSASTGSSTDTQYF
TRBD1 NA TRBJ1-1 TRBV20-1 TGCAGTGTGACAGGGCCAGCCAACACTGAAGCTTTCTTT CSVTGPANTEAFF
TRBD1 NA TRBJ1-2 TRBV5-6 TGTGCCAGCAGCTCTACGCCGGGACAGATATCGTATGGCTACACCTTC CASSSTPGQISYGYTF
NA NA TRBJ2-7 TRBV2 TGTGCCAGCAGTGTTTCCGACTCCTACGAGCAGTACTTC CASSVSDSYEQYF
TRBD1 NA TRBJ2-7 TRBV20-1 TGCAGTGCTAGAGCCCAGGACAGGGGTGTACAACCGTTTTCCCACGAGCAGTACTTC CSARAQDRGVQPFSHEQYF
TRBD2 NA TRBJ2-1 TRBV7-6 TGTGCCAGCAGCTTGCTAGCGGGAGGGAGGAATGAGCAGTTCTTC CASSLLAGGRNEQFF
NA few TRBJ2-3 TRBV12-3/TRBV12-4 TGTGCCAGCAGGCAGCCGGCGGAGGGCACAGATACGCAGTATTTT CASRQPAEGTDTQYF
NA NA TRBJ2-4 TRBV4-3 TGCGCCAGCAGCCAAGATCTGGCGAATTTAGCCAAAAACATTCAGTACTTC CASSQDLANLAKNIQYF
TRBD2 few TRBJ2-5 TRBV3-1 TGTGCCAGCAGCCAGCAATTAGCGGGGGGGCTTGGGTCAGAGACCCAGTACTTC CASSQQLAGGLGSETQYF
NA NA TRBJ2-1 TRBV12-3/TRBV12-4 TGTGCCAGCAGAAGGACAGCCGGCGATGAGCAGTTCTTC CASRRTAGDEQFF
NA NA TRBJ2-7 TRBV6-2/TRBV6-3 TGTGCCAGCAGGGACTCCGAGCAGTACTTC CASRDSEQYF
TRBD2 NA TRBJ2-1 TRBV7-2 TGTGCCAGCAGCTCCCCGGGGGGCTCCTACAATGAGCAGTTCTTC CASSSPGGSYNEQFF
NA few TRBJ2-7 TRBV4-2 TGTGCCAGCAGCCAGGCCAGCGGGTGGTACGAGCAGTACTTC CASSQASGWYEQYF
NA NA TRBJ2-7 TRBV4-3 TGCGCCAGCAGCCAAGATAACCTAGCGTTCTCCTACGAGCAGTACTTC CASSQDNLAFSYEQYF
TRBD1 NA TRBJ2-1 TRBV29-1 TGCAGCGTTGAAGATGGGACAGGGTCCGAGCAGTTCTTC CSVEDGTGSEQFF
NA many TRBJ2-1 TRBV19 TGTGCCAGTAGTATAGAAGGCGTAAACAATGAGCAGTTCTTC CASSIEGVNNEQFF